This TCR beta chain came from a study of early T cells in non-severe SARS-CoV-2 infection. Across the study: Bulk RNA from unsorted whole blood was sequenced; chains were unpaired. Regarding the study as a whole: Database matching using VDJdb favored anti-spike CD8 responses, with private and CD4 specificities left missing.

Unique molecular identifiers were added to individual cDNA molecules. A single record per CDR3 protein comes from TCRdb applying MiXCR to the 5' RACE reads. Of under 80,000 distinct CDR3 sequences in the sample, around 10% were seen once. The CDR3 totals 15 residues. Germline V gene lookup returns CDR1 MGHRA and CDR2 YSYEKL. The V gene lost 0 bases and the J gene lost 10 bases, with 13 bases spanning the gap. On this clonotype itself: Its antigen is unknown.

The J gene is TRBJ1-6, the V gene TRBV4-1, with D perhaps TRBD1 (6 bases). The clonotype comes from an adult who was a healthcare worker with PCR-confirmed SARS-CoV-2 infection or an uninfected control (not recorded which). The sequencing input was whole blood. CDR3 in amino acids: CASSQEGGQTSPLHF. CDR3 nucleotide sequence: TGCGCCAGCAGCCAAGAGGGCGGACAGACCTCACCCCTCCACTTT.